This TCR beta chain was identified during a study of naive and memory T cell subsets. The SP2 primer and nested alpha and beta constant region primers amplified ligated cDNA in four rounds. Via MiXCR, TCRdb re-called the 5' RACE reads, giving one row per CDR3 protein. The sample shows more than 50,000 distinct CDR3 sequences, 8% to 9% of them seen only once. The sample holds many counts of this clonotype. A UMI-containing oligonucleotide was joined by 3' ligation to the TCR cDNA template. This TCR was sampled from a female donor in good health.

CDR3 sequence (DNA): TGCGCCAGCAGCCAAGTTCGGTTTCAGGGAGGGAACTATGGCTACACCTTC. Protein sequence: CASSQVRFQGGNYGYTF. V is TRBV4-1 and J is TRBJ1-2, with a weak D call TRBD1 (5 bases). CDR3 size: 17 residues. V lost 1 base to trimming and J lost 2 bases, with 17 bases between them. Per the germline V gene, CDR1 is MGHRA and CDR2 is YSYEKL.